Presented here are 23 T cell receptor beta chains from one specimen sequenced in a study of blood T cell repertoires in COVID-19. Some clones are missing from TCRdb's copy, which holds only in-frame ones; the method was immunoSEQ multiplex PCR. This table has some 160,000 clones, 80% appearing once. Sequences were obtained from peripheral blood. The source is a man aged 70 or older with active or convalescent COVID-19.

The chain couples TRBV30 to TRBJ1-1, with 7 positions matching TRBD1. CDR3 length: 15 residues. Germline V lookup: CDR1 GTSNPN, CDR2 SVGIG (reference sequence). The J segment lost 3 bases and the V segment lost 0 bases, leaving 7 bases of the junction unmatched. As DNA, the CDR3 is TGTGCCTGGAGTGTCGACAGGGTACCAGACACTGAAGCTTTCTTT. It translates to CAWSVDRVPDTEAFF.

The chain's CDR3 is CASRLVGLGANVLTF. The CDR3 coding sequence is TGTGCCAGCAGGCTTGTTGGGCTTGGGGCCAACGTCCTGACTTTC. The V and J genes are TRBV13 and TRBJ2-6; D remains unclear. Trimming left V 6 bases short and J 3 bases short, with 12 bases between. The CDR3 has 15 residues. CDR1 PRHDT and CDR2 FYEKMQ come from the germline V gene (reference sequence).

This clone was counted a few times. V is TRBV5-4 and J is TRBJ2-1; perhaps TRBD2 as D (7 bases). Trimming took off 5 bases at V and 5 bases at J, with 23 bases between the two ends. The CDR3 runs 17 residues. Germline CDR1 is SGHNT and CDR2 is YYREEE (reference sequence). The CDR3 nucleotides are TGTGCCAGCAGTCTTCCCGGGGGGCTTGTTAGTCACAATGAGCAGTTCTTC. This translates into CASSLPGGLVSHNEQFF.

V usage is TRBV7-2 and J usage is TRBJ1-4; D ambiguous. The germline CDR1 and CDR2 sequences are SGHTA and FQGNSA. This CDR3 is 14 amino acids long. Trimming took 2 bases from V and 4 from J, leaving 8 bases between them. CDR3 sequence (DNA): TGTGCCAGCAGCTTAAATTATAATAATGAAAAACTGTTTTTT. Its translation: CASSLNYNNEKLFF.

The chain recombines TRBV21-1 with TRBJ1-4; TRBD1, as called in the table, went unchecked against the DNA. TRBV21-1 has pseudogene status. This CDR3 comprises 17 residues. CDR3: CASSRNRGRGTNEKLFF. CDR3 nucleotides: TGTGCCAGCAGCAGAAACAGGGGACGGGGAACTAATGAAAAACTGTTTTTT.

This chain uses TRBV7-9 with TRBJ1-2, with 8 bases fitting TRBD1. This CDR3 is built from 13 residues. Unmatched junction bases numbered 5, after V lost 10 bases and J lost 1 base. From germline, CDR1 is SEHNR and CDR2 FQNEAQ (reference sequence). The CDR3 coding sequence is TGTGCCAATACGGACAGGGTTAACTATGGCTACACCTTC. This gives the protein CANTDRVNYGYTF.

The CDR3 DNA reads as TGTGCCAGCAGCCCCCGTGTGACAGGGTCGAACATTCAGTACTTC. Amino acids: CASSPRVTGSNIQYF. This chain joins TRBV3-1 (or the pseudogene TRBV3-2) and TRBJ2-4; 7 bases agree with TRBD1. CDR1 and CDR2 (germline): LGHDT, YNNKEL (reference sequence). Trimming took 4 bases from V and 7 from J; bases not matched to a gene: 10. This CDR3 comprises 15 residues.

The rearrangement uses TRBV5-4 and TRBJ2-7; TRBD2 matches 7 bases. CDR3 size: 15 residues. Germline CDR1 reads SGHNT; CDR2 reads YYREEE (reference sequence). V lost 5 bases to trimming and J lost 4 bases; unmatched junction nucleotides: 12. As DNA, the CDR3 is TGTGCCAGCAGGGGGGGAGGGGCGCCGGATTACGAGCAGTACTTC. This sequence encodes CASRGGGAPDYEQYF. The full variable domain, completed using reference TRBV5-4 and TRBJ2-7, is ETGVTQSPTHLIKTRGQQVTLRCSSQSGHNTVSWYQQALGQGPQFIFQYYREEENGRGNFPPRFSGLQFPNYSSELNVNALELDDSALYLCASRGGGAPDYEQYFGPGTRLTVT.

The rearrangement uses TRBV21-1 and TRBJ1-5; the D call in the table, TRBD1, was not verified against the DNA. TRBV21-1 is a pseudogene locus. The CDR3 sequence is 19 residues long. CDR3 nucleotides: TGTGCCAGCAGCAAAGCCGACAGGGGGGAGGACTCTAGCAATCAGCCCCAGCATTTT. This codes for CASSKADRGEDSSNQPQHF.

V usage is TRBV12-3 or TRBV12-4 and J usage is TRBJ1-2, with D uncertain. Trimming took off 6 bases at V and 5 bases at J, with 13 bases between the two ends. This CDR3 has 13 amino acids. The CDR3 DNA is TGTGCCAGCAGCCCTGACGAGGCGTATGGCTACACCTTC. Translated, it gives CASSPDEAYGYTF.

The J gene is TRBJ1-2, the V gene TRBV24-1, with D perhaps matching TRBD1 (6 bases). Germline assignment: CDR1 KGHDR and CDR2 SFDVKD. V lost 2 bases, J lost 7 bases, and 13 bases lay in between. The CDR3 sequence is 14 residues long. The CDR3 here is CATSDSSRGFGYTF. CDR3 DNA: TGTGCCACCAGTGATTCTTCCAGGGGATTTGGCTACACCTTC.

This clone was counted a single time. The DNA for the CDR3 is TGCGCCAGCAGCTTGGGCGGAGGTGGGCAGCCCCAGCATTTT. This sequence encodes CASSLGGGGQPQHF. The rearrangement links TRBV5-1 to TRBJ1-5; D remains ambiguous. CDR1 SGHRS and CDR2 YFSETQ come from the germline V gene. V gave up 0 bases and J gave up 7 bases, with 11 bases separating them. The CDR3 totals 14 residues. The variable domain in full, with the rest retrieved from reference TRBV5-1 and TRBJ1-5, is KAGVTQTPRYLIKTRGQQVTLSCSPISGHRSVSWYQQTPGQGLQFLFEYFSETQRNKGNFPGRFSGRQFSNSRSEMNVSTLELGDSALYLCASSLGGGGQPQHFGDGTRLSIL.

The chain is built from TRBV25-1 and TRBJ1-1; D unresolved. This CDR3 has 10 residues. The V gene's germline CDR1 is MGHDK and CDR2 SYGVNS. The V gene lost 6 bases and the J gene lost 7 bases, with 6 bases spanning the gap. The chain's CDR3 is CASRGGEAFF. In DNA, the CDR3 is TGTGCCAGCAGAGGCGGTGAAGCTTTCTTT. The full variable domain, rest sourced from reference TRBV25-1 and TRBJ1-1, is EADIYQTPRYLVIGTGKKITLECSQTMGHDKMYWYQQDPGMELHLIHYSYGVNSTEKGDLSSESTVSRIRTEHFPLTLESARPSHTSQYLCASRGGEAFFGQGTRLTVV.

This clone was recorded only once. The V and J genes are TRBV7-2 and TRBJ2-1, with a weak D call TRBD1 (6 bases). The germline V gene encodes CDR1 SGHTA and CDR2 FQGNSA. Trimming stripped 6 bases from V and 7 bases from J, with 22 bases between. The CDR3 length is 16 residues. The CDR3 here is CASRTYLSGTQNEQFF. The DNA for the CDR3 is TGTGCCAGCAGGACGTACCTCTCCGGGACACAGAATGAGCAGTTCTTC. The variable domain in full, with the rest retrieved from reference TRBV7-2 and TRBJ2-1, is GAGVSQSPSNKVTEKGKDVELRCDPISGHTALYWYRQSLGQGLEFLIYFQGNSAPDKSGLPSDRFSAERTGGSVSTLTIQRTQQEDSAVYLCASRTYLSGTQNEQFFGPGTRLTVL.

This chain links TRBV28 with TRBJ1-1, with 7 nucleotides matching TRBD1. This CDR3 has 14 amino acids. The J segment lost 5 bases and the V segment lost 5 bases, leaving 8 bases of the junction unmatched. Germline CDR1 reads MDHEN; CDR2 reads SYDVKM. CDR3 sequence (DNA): TGTGCCAGCAGTACTACAGGGGCGTTGACTGAAGCTTTCTTT. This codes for CASSTTGALTEAFF.

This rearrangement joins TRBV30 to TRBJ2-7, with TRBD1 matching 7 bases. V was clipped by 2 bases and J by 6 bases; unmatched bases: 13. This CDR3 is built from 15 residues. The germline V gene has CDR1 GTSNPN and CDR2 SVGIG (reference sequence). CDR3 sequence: CAWSKIDEGAGEQYF. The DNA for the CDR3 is TGTGCCTGGAGTAAAATCGACGAGGGGGCCGGCGAGCAGTACTTC.

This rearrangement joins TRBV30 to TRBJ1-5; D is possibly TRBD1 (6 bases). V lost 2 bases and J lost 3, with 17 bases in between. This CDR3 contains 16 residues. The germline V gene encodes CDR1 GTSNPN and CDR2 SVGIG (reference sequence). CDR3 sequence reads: CAWSTTGLNFNQPQHF. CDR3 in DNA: TGTGCCTGGAGTACCACAGGGCTTAACTTCAATCAGCCCCAGCATTTT.

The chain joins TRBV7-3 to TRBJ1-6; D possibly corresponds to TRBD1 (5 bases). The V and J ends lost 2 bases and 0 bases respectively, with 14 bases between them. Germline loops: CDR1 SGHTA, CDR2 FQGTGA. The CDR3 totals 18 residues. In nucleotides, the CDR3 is TGTGCCAGCAGCTTAGACCCAGCCGGGGGCTCCTATAATTCACCCCTCCACTTT. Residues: CASSLDPAGGSYNSPLHF.

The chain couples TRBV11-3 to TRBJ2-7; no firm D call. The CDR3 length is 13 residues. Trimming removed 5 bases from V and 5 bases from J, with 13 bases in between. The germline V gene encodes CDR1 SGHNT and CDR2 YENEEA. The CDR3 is CASSPGRVDEQYF. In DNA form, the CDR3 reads TGTGCCAGCAGCCCAGGCAGAGTCGACGAGCAGTACTTC.

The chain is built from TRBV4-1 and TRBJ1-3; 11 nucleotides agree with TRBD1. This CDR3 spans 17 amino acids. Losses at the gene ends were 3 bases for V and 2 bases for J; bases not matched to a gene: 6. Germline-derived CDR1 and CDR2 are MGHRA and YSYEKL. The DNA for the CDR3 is TGCGCCAGCAGCCATGCCGTGGGACAGGGGGCTGGAAACACCATATATTTT. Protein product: CASSHAVGQGAGNTIYF.

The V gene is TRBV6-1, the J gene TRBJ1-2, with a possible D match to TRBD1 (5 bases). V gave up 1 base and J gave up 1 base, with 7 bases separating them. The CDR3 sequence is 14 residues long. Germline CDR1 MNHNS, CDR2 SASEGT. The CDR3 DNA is TGTGCCAGCAGTGAAGGGGGGGTTAACTATGGCTACACCTTC. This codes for CASSEGGVNYGYTF.

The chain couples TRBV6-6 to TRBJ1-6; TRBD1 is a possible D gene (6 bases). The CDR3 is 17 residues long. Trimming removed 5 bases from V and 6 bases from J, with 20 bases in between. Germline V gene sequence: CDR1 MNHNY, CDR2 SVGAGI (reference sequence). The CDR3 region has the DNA TGTGCCAGCAGTCAGGGGCCCGGCGAGCCCCCTAATTCACCCCTCCACTTT. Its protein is CASSQGPGEPPNSPLHF.

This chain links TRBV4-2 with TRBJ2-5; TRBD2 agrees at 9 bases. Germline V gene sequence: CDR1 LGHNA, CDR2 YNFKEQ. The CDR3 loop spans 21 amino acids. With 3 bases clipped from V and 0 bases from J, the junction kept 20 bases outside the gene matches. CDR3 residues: CASSQELGAGGAIQYQETQYF. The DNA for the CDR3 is TGTGCCAGCAGCCAGGAATTGGGGGCGGGGGGGGCTATACAGTACCAAGAGACCCAGTACTTC.